The present T cell receptor (beta chain) was sequenced within a study of cytomegalovirus exposure and HLA in healthy donors (dated by TCRdb to about 2017). Describing the broader study: An earlier analysis of roughly 610 of the donors reported approximately 300 Gb of sequence data and roughly 120 million unique TCR beta sequences obtained from about 200 million T cells. The aim of the study was to test whether cataloging public T cell receptors could identify signatures of past pathogen exposure. HLA typing covered class I and class II loci at four-digit resolution. A later analysis re-examined previously published TCR beta repertoires from more than 550 donors and added high-resolution HLA genotyping to investigate patterns of TCR occurrence. Donor age, sex, ethnicity and CMV serostatus were compiled alongside the repertoire data. The T cell repertoires of 666 subjects were profiled by immunosequencing and related to cytomegalovirus serostatus. Of the 350 to 400 genotyped donors, 65% to 90% fell in the genetic ancestry cluster associated with self-reported Caucasian donors. In a later genetic analysis, genome-wide SNP genotypes for about three fifths of the 666 donors were used, and that subset was treated as a discovery cohort. Among about 400 genotyped donors of the cohort, an average of roughly 230,000 unique TCR beta nucleotide sequences was sequenced per donor, of which approximately 18% were non-productive. A separate validation cohort of 100 to 150 different subjects was used in addition to the 666-subject first cohort. Because of strong linkage in the cohort, five DR-DQ haplotypes were treated as single units for association and clustering. All discovery cohort repertoires had been generated using a single sequencing platform. To predict cytomegalovirus infection status, the study combined high-throughput TCR immunosequencing, statistical association of individual TCRs with disease status, and machine learning. In the later analysis, no new phenotypic data were used to find candidate immune exposures; instead, reliance was placed on TCR beta sequences and their occurrence across donors. An early release that covered several hundred HLA-typed donors contained around 300 gigabases of sequencing data and 65 million to 100 million unique TCR sequences. An earlier analysis of around 540 of the donors applied high-throughput TCR beta sequencing to assess whether each TCR beta V gene segment acted as functional or pseudogenic. The number of typed donors differed by locus: roughly 629-630 for A, B, C, DRB1 and DQB1; 500 to 550 for DQA1; approximately 600 for DPA1; and about 450 for DPB1.

In total, fewer than 750 healthy bone marrow donors made up the cohort. At the time of sampling, every cohort member was nominally healthy, though immune exposures that went unrecorded were likely present. The donor tested CMV seronegative and was one of the 352 seronegative cohort members. Every donor gave a peripheral blood sample, and the peripheral blood mononuclear cells from that sample were used for TCR beta sequencing. The Qiagen DNeasy Blood Extraction Kit was used to extract genomic DNA from the blood cell samples. The library was generated by the immunoSEQ multiplex PCR assay. For the multiplex PCR, a mixture combining 60 forward primers for TCR Vbeta segments and 13 reverse primers for TCR Jbeta segments was used. Amplification of the CDR3 region of rearranged TCR beta genes was performed with a multiplex PCR assay on genomic DNA. Amplified TCR beta libraries were sequenced as 87-base-pair reads on the Illumina HiSeq System. On the authors' methods: In a later analysis, 77 million or so unique TCR beta chains were counted across the roughly 700 repertoires, and around 11 million of these chains were shared by at least two donors. Raw reads were error-corrected and collapsed into unique sequences with a nearest-neighbor algorithm that merged closely related sequences to remove PCR and sequencing errors. Alignment of CDR3 sequences to IMGT reference sequences was used to assign V, D and J gene segments. For a sequence to be retained, a match of at least six nucleotides was required to both a V gene segment and a J gene segment. A rearrangement was called productive if the CDR3 had no stop codons and remained in frame with V and J, and every other rearrangement was called non-productive. CDR3 was defined by IMGT convention, running from the second conserved V-encoded cysteine to the conserved J-encoded phenylalanine. The earlier analysis of a few hundred of the donors excluded sequences that lacked an unambiguous match to a single V gene segment. In an earlier analysis of roughly 500 of the donors, V segments were called functional above 56.7% productive rearrangements and were called segregating when the between-donor standard deviation exceeded 5%. A statistical classification framework was built for diagnosing cytomegalovirus status from the catalog of TCR beta chain sequences. In a later analysis, V and J genes were assigned by comparing TCR nucleotide sequences against IMGT/GENE-DB human TR gene sequences. In a later analysis, CDR3 sequences and most-parsimonious VDJ recombination scenarios were assigned using the TCRdist pipeline. In a later analysis, every TCR beta chain was defined by the combination of its CDR3 amino acid sequence and its V-gene family, and reads without a unique V-gene family were dropped. To address suspected cross-contamination and a sequencing artifact, a later analysis removed around 590 highly shared, low-generation-probability nucleotide sequences. For each public chain, a later analysis derived a clonal expansion index from normalized ranks of inferred template counts within each repertoire. In a later analysis, generation probabilities were computed using a VDJ recombination model fitted to out-of-frame rearrangements, and the results were checked against IGoR. In a later analysis, TCR-TCR, TCR-HLA and TCR-CMV co-occurrence was scored with hypergeometric tests, and a repertoire-size bias correction was applied to TCR pairs. To estimate false discovery rates, a later analysis permuted the HLA or CMV assignments 20 times. A later analysis grouped co-occurring TCRs with DBSCAN, adding TCRdist sequence similarity when clustering within HLA-allele-positive subsets. For co-occurrence clustering, repertoires with fewer than 30,000 or more than 120,000 public chains were excluded, along with several repertoires with anomalous nucleotide sharing. TCRdb provides this immuneACCESS table in a form limited to in-frame rearrangements. Some clones are lacking; in checked studies, under half of them reflect an unresolved V gene, and why the rest are absent is not known. D and trimming come from the DNA, and the V and J calls and clone size come from that table. Counted in this sample were fewer than 150,000 clones; 70% to 85% of them appeared once. Clones ranked in the top ten supply approximately 2.3% of the sample.

Overall results and qualifications from the work: The presence/absence analyses assumed that sequencing depth was roughly uniform across donors, and that assumption may not be true. Because the 87-base-pair reads could not distinguish some IMGT-functional V segments, including TRBV6-2 and TRBV6-3, those segments were excluded. In a later analysis, most CMV-associated TCR beta chains were found to appear HLA-restricted, with HLA associations seemingly driven largely by CMV exposure. In a later genetic analysis, fewer N-insertions in productive TCRs were reported among donors in an Asian-associated ancestry cluster than the roughly 640-donor mean. Across donors, most TCR sequences were observed very rarely, whereas some public TCRs were present in many individuals. Immune exposure information for the cohort was limited to CMV serostatus. Because counts were too low, about 18 rarely observed V segments, including chromosome 9 orphons, were excluded from the earlier analysis of 587 of the donors. V-gene and J-gene trimming of TCR beta chains was associated with a missense DCLRE1C variant in a later genetic analysis, and the association was replicated in an independent cohort. A further reported finding was that TCR beta sequences accurately predicted the HLA-A and HLA-B alleles for most subjects in the first cohort. In a later analysis, TCR association rates were found to vary across HLA loci, with the most associated TCRs seen for DRB1 alleles and the fewest for HLA-C alleles. Several of the top co-occurrence clusters appeared to be linked to parvovirus B19, influenza, CMV and Epstein-Barr virus, according to a later analysis. At a false discovery rate of 0.05, a later analysis linked approximately 18,000 TCR beta sequences to specific HLA alleles. Compared with equally common non-associated chains, HLA-associated TCR beta chains in a later analysis were more clonally expanded and had lower generation probabilities. In an earlier analysis of around 600 of the donors, most TCR beta V segments appeared in productive rearrangements about 90% or about 30% of the time, broadly matching IMGT annotations. A cluster of highly shared sequence variants was judged likely to represent a technical artifact of the sequencing pipeline. This cohort had only TCR beta chains sequenced, and the lack of alpha or paired-chain data limited which features could be detected. The classifier was reported to diagnose cytomegalovirus status with high specificity and sensitivity in both the original and validation cohorts. The authors suggested that the approach could potentially be generalized to other disease states and immunological phenotypes. In the study, some 160 TCR beta chains were listed as associated with cytomegalovirus. Correlated functional status among segregating V segments might reflect linkage disequilibrium, but an unknown experimental factor could not be ruled out. In vitro tests confirmed that three of the cytomegalovirus-associated TCR beta chains recognize cytomegalovirus antigens. When HLA alleles, especially DR and DQ, strongly co-occurred, attributing TCR associations to individual alleles was difficult. Because HLA typing was missing for some donors at each locus, association tests included only the typed subset.

Looking up the germline V gene (reference sequence) yields CDR1 MNHEY and CDR2 SMNVEV. From cysteine to phenylalanine, the CDR3 is 16 amino acids long. Only the CDR3 part of the read is kept: 48 bases, read in frame from the first base. With regard to this clone: It has no known antigen specificity. Mismatch with germline at one junction end may stem from a read error.

Here the chain combines TRBV27 and TRBJ2-1, and TRBD2 matches 9 of the central bases. Sequences were obtained from PBMCs. This clonotype was obtained from a male donor in good health and CMV-seronegative. The CDR3 reads CVSSISSGTPYNEQFF. Here is the DNA: TGTGTCAGCAGTATATCTAGCGGGACGCCCTACAATGAGCAGTTCTTC.